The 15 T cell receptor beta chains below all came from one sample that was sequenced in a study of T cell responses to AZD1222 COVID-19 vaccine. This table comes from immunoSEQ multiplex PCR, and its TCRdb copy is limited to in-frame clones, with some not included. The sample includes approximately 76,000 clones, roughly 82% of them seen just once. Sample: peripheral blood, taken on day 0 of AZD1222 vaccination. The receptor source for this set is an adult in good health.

The CDR3 DNA is TGTGCCAGCAGCACCGGACAGGGGGGCTACCCCGAGCAGTACTTC. This translates into CASSTGQGGYPEQYF. The rearrangement uses TRBV5-5 and TRBJ2-7; TRBD1 aligns across 10 bases. CDR1 is SGHKS and CDR2 is YYEKEE in the germline V gene (reference sequence). The CDR3 totals 15 residues. With 4 bases clipped from V and 6 bases from J, the junction kept 10 bases outside the gene matches.

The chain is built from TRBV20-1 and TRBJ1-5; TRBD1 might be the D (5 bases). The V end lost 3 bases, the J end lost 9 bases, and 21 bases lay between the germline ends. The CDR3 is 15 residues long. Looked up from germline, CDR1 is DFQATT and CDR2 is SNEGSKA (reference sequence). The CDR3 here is CSASGQETPGRPQHF. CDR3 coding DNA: TGCAGTGCTAGTGGTCAGGAGACCCCGGGACGGCCCCAGCATTTT.

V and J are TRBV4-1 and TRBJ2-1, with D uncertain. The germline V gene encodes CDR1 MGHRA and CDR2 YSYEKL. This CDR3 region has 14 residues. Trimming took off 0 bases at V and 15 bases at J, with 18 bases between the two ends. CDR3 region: CASSQDPSGDLRFF. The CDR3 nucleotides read TGCGCCAGCAGCCAAGACCCTTCGGGCGACCTCCGGTTCTTC.

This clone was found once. CDR3 region: CASGPSVRNEQFF. The CDR3 DNA reads as TGTGCCAGCGGGCCCTCGGTGAGGAATGAGCAGTTCTTC. The chain links TRBV12-3 or TRBV12-4 to TRBJ2-1; D unclear. The V gene lost 8 bases and the J gene lost 7 bases, with 15 bases spanning the gap. The CDR3 runs to 13 residues.

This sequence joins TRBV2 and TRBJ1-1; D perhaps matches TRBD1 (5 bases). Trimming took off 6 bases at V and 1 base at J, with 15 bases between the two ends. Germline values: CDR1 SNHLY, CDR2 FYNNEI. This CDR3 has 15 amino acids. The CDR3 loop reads CASRLGTVGNTEAFF. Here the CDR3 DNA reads TGTGCCAGCAGGCTCGGGACTGTGGGGAACACTGAAGCTTTCTTT.

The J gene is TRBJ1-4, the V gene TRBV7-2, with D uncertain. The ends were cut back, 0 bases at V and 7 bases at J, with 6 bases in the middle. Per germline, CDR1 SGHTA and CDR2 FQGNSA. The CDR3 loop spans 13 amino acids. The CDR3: CASSLALGEKLFF. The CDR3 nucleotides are TGTGCCAGCAGCTTAGCGCTTGGTGAAAAACTGTTTTTT.

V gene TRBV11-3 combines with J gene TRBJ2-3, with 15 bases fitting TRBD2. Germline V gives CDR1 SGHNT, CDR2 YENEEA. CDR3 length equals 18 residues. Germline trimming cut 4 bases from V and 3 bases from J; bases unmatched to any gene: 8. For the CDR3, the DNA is TGTGCCAGCAGCTCGGGACTAGCGGGGGGCGGGAAGACAGATACGCAGTATTTT. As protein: CASSSGLAGGGKTDTQYF.

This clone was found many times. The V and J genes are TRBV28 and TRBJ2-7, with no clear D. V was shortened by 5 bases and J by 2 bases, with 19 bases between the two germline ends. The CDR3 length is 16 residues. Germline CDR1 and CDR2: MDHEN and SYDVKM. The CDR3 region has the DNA TGTGCCAGCAGTCCCCGAACCAAGACCCAAACCTACGAGCAGTACTTC. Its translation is CASSPRTKTQTYEQYF.

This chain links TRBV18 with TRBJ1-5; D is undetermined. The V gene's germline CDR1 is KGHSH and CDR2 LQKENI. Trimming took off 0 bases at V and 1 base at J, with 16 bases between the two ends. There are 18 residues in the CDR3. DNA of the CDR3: TGTGCCAGCTCACCACCGGGTTCGGGCTCGAAGAGCAATCAGCCCCAGCATTTT. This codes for CASSPPGSGSKSNQPQHF.

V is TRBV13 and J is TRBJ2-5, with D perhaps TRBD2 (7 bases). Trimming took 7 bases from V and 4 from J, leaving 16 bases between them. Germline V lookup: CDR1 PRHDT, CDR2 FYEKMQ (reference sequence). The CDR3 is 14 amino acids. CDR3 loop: CASNEGGPGETQYF. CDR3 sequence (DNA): TGTGCCAGCAATGAGGGGGGGCCTGGAGAGACCCAGTACTTC.

In DNA, the CDR3 is TGTGCCAGCTCACCACCGGTAGATACTAACTATGGCTACACCTTC. Amino acid sequence: CASSPPVDTNYGYTF. The chain joins TRBV18 to TRBJ1-2; D remains unclear. The V gene's germline CDR1 is KGHSH and CDR2 LQKENI. V lost 0 bases and J lost 0, with 8 bases in between. This CDR3 has 15 amino acids.

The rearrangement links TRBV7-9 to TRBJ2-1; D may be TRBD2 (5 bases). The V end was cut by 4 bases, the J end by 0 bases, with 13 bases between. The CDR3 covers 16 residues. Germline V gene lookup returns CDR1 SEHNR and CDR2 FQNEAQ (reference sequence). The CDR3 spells CASSWRPGNSYNEQFF. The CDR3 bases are TGTGCCAGCAGCTGGAGGCCGGGGAACTCCTACAATGAGCAGTTCTTC. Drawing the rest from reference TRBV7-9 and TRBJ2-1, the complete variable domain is DTGVSQNPRHKITKRGQNVTFRCDPISEHNRLYWYRQTLGQGPEFLTYFQNEAQLEKSRLLSDRFSAERPKGSFSTLEIQRTEQGDSAMYLCASSWRPGNSYNEQFFGPGTRLTVL.

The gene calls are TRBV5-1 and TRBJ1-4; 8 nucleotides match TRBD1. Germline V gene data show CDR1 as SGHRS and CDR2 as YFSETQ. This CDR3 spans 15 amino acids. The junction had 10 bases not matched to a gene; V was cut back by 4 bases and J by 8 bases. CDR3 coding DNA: TGCGCCAGCAGCCTCGGACAGGGACGAGAAGAAAAACTGTTTTTT. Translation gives CASSLGQGREEKLFF.

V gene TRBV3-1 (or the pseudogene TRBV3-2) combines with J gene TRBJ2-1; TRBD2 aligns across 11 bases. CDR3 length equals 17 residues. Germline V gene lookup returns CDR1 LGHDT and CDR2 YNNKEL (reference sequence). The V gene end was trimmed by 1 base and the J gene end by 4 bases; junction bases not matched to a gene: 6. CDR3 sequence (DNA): TGTGCCAGCAGCCAAGCCTCGACTAGCGGGGAATACAATGAGCAGTTCTTC. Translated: CASSQASTSGEYNEQFF.

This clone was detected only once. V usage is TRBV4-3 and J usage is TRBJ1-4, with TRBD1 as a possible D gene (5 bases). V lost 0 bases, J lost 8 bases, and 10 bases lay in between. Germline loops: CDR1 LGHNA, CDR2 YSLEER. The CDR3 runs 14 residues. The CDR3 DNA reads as TGCGCCAGCAGCCAAGATGTGGGGGGGGAAAAACTGTTTTTT. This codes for CASSQDVGGEKLFF.